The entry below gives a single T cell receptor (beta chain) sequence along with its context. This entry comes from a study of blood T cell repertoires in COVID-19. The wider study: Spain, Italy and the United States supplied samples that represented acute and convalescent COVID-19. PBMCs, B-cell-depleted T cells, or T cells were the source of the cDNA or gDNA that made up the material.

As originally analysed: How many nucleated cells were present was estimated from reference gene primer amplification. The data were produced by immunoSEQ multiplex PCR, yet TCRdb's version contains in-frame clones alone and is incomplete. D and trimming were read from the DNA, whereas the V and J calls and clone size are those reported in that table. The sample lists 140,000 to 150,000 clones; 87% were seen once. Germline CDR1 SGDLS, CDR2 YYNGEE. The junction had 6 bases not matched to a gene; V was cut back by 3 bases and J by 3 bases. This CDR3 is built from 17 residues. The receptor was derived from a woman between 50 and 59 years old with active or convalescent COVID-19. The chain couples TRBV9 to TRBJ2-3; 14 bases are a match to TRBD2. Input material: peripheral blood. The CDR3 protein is CASSGGLAGVFTDTQYF. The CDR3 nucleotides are TGTGCCAGCAGCGGGGGACTAGCGGGGGTTTTTACAGATACGCAGTATTTT.